The 24 T cell receptor beta chains below were found in one sample sequenced in a study of blood T cell repertoires in COVID-19. TCRdb's copy holds only in-frame clones and misses some; the assay was immunoSEQ multiplex PCR. Among under 200,000 clones listed, 70% to 90% were seen once. The specimen was peripheral blood. The receptors were gathered from a man in his forties with active or convalescent COVID-19.

The rearrangement joins TRBV27 to TRBJ1-6; 7 positions agree with TRBD1. The CDR3 is made up of 18 amino acids. V lost 2 bases and J lost 0; bases outside the gene matches: 7. In germline, CDR1 is MNHEY, CDR2 SMNVEV (reference sequence). DNA for the CDR3: TGTGCCAGCAGTTTACGCGGGACAGTACTCTCCTATAATTCACCCCTCCACTTT. Translation: CASSLRGTVLSYNSPLHF.

The chain employs TRBV7-2 and TRBJ1-3, with D tentatively TRBD1 (5 bases). Germline CDR1 is SGHTA and CDR2 is FQGNSA. The CDR3 extends over 14 amino acids. The V end was cut by 4 bases, the J end by 0 bases, with 7 bases between. The CDR3 sequence: CASSWGDSGNTIYF. In DNA form, the CDR3 reads TGTGCCAGCAGCTGGGGGGACTCTGGAAACACCATATATTTT.

This clone occurred once. CDR3 sequence (DNA): TGCAGCGTTCATCGGGGTCTCGGGACTGAAGCTTTCTTT. It is translated as CSVHRGLGTEAFF. The chain couples TRBV29-1 to TRBJ1-1; no clear D. CDR1 and CDR2 (germline): SQVTM, ANQGSEA. The CDR3 covers 13 residues. V lost 5 bases to trimming and J lost 5 bases, with 15 bases between them.

J is TRBJ1-5 and V is TRBV6-1, with TRBD1 matching over 8 bases. Germline CDR1 reads MNHNS; CDR2 reads SASEGT. The CDR3 covers 15 residues. With 2 bases clipped from V and 4 bases from J, the junction kept 4 bases outside the gene matches. CDR3 nucleotides: TGTGCCAGCAGTGAAAGTCAGGGGGCGAATCAGCCCCAGCATTTT. It translates to CASSESQGANQPQHF.

The CDR3 region is CASSRSSYGYTF. In DNA, the CDR3 is TGTGCCAGCAGTCGAAGTAGCTATGGCTACACCTTC. The chain has TRBV11-3 and TRBJ1-2, with no clear D. CDR1 and CDR2 from the germline V gene are SGHNT and YENEEA. Trimming took 6 bases from V and 4 from J, leaving 9 bases between them. The CDR3 has 12 amino acids. Full variable domain (remainder filled in from reference TRBV11-3 and TRBJ1-2): EAGVVQSPRYKIIEKKQPVAFWCNPISGHNTLYWYLQNLGQGPELLIRYENEEAVDDSQLPKDRFSAERLKGVDSTLKIQPAELGDSAVYLCASSRSSYGYTFGSGTRLTVV.

The chain couples TRBV15 to TRBJ2-7; possible D gene TRBD1, 8 bases. Trimming took 4 bases from V and 1 from J, leaving 17 bases between them. There are 16 residues in the CDR3. Germline CDR1 LNHNV, CDR2 YYDKDF (reference sequence). This CDR3 reads CATSTNDRGLSYEQYF. The CDR3 bases are TGTGCCACCAGCACCAACGACAGGGGACTATCCTACGAGCAGTACTTC.

The V call is TRBV19, the J call TRBJ1-3; 7 positions match TRBD1. There are 15 residues in the CDR3. Germline trimming cut 5 bases from V and 2 bases from J; bases unmatched to any gene: 6. Germline lookup yields CDR1 LNHDA and CDR2 SQIVND (reference sequence). The CDR3 is CASSLDRYAGNTIYF. The CDR3 nucleotides read TGTGCCAGTAGTCTGGACAGGTACGCTGGAAACACCATATATTTT.

In its sample, this clone was seen a few times. The chain combines TRBV12-2 with TRBJ2-7; the table assigns TRBD1, which was not confirmed against the DNA. TRBV12-2 is reported as a pseudogene. The CDR3 covers 14 residues. The CDR3 loop reads CASRLDRGFYEQYF. DNA of the CDR3: TGTGCAAGTCGCTTAGACAGGGGGTTCTACGAGCAGTACTTC.

V and J are TRBV11-3 and TRBJ2-3; 9 bases are shared with TRBD2. Germline CDR1 reads SGHNT; CDR2 reads YENEEA. The length of the CDR3 is 15 residues. V dropped 2 bases and J dropped 3; count of bases not matched to a gene: 3. The CDR3 DNA is TGTGCCAGCAGCTTACGACTAGCGGAGACAGATACGCAGTATTTT. This gives the protein CASSLRLAETDTQYF. Filled out from reference TRBV11-3 and TRBJ2-3, the complete variable domain reads EAGVVQSPRYKIIEKKQPVAFWCNPISGHNTLYWYLQNLGQGPELLIRYENEEAVDDSQLPKDRFSAERLKGVDSTLKIQPAELGDSAVYLCASSLRLAETDTQYFGPGTRLTVL.

This sequence joins TRBV7-2 and TRBJ1-2, with a tentative D call TRBD1 (6 bases). V lost 1 base, J lost 8 bases, and 14 bases lay in between. The CDR3 spans 14 residues. Looked up from germline, CDR1 is SGHTA and CDR2 is FQGNSA. DNA for the CDR3: TGTGCCAGCAGCTTAGAGGCACAGGGTCGCGGCTACACCTTC. It translates to CASSLEAQGRGYTF.

This clone was detected once. The rearrangement joins TRBV10-3 to TRBJ2-5; TRBD1 might be the D (7 bases). The CDR3 spans 18 residues. CDR1 and CDR2 (germline): ENHRY, SYGVKD. Trimming removed 6 bases from V and 1 base from J, with 24 bases in between. The CDR3 loop reads CAIREGAGGVLGQETQYF. The CDR3, as DNA: TGTGCCATCAGGGAGGGGGCAGGAGGGGTATTGGGCCAAGAGACCCAGTACTTC.

The chain carries TRBV6-1 and TRBJ1-2; TRBD1 might be the D (6 bases). The CDR3 covers 14 residues. V lost 3 bases, J lost 8 bases, and 16 bases lay in between. Germline-derived CDR1 and CDR2 are MNHNS and SASEGT. CDR3 nucleotide sequence: TGTGCCAGCAGTGACACCGGGACATCGGAGGGCTACACCTTC. Protein: CASSDTGTSEGYTF.

The rearrangement links TRBV5-1 to TRBJ1-6; TRBD1 agrees at 8 bases. Trimming took 4 bases from V and 7 from J; bases not matched to a gene: 13. Germline V gene data show CDR1 as SGHRS and CDR2 as YFSETQ. The CDR3 spans 17 residues. CDR3 loop: CASSRYRETGANSPLHF. CDR3 nucleotides: TGCGCCAGCAGCAGGTACCGGGAGACAGGGGCCAATTCACCCCTCCACTTT.

This chain links TRBV18 with TRBJ1-6; no clear D. The CDR3 runs to 12 residues. V was shortened by 0 bases and J by 13 bases, with 7 bases between the two germline ends. The germline gives CDR1 KGHSH, CDR2 LQKENI. Here the CDR3 DNA reads TGTGCCAGCTCACCACCGTCAGGTCCCCTCCACTTT. Its protein is CASSPPSGPLHF.

This clone was observed a handful of times. The chain uses TRBV6-2 or TRBV6-3 and TRBJ1-1; D unresolved. Deletions cut 6 bases from V and 4 bases from J, with 12 bases between. CDR1 is MNHEY and CDR2 is SVGEGT in the germline V gene. The CDR3 sequence is 13 residues long. The CDR3 protein is CASSLYRATEAFF. The CDR3 DNA is TGTGCCAGCAGCCTCTATCGAGCCACTGAAGCTTTCTTT.

The rearrangement links TRBV14 to TRBJ1-4; D remains unclear. The CDR3 contains 14 residues. Germline V CDR1 and CDR2: SGHDN, FVKESK. Trimming pared 5 bases from V and 7 bases from J, leaving 14 bases between. The CDR3 DNA reads as TGTGCCAGCAGCGAAGGGTTGGTAGTTGAAAAACTGTTTTTT. Its protein product is CASSEGLVVEKLFF.

The sample holds one count of this clone. This sequence joins TRBV2 and TRBJ1-5; D ambiguous. The V gene's germline CDR1 is SNHLY and CDR2 FYNNEI. Deletions cut 0 bases from V and 9 bases from J, with 9 bases between. The CDR3 loop spans 13 amino acids. The chain's CDR3 is CASSEARGAPQHF. The CDR3 DNA is TGTGCCAGCAGTGAAGCGCGGGGTGCGCCCCAGCATTTT.

V is TRBV5-4 and J is TRBJ2-6; tentatively, D is TRBD1 (6 bases). V dropped 3 bases and J dropped 2 bases, with 9 bases sitting between them. The CDR3 length is 15 residues. From germline, CDR1 is SGHNT and CDR2 YYREEE (reference sequence). CDR3 sequence reads: CASSSAGAGANVLTF. The CDR3 nucleotides are TGTGCCAGCAGCTCCGCAGGGGCTGGGGCCAACGTCCTGACTTTC.

This chain links TRBV25-1 with TRBJ2-7, with 7 bases that match TRBD1. Germline lookup yields CDR1 MGHDK and CDR2 SYGVNS. The CDR3 runs to 13 residues. With 10 bases clipped from V and 3 bases from J, the junction kept 9 bases outside the gene matches. CDR3 DNA: TGTGCCATTGGGGACAGTACAAACTACGAGCAGTACTTC. Translated, it gives CAIGDSTNYEQYF.

V gene TRBV19 combines with J gene TRBJ1-1; D unresolved. Trimming took 2 bases from V and 5 from J, leaving 6 bases between them. This CDR3 region has 12 residues. Per the germline V gene, CDR1 is LNHDA and CDR2 is SQIVND (reference sequence). The CDR3 DNA follows: TGTGCCAGTAGTATATCTTCGACTGAAGCTTTCTTT. This translates into CASSISSTEAFF.

This clone was counted between two and nine times. The chain links TRBV27 to TRBJ1-1, with TRBD1 matching 10 bases. The CDR3 extends over 17 amino acids. Germline V gene sequence: CDR1 MNHEY, CDR2 SMNVEV (reference sequence). V lost 3 bases and J lost 0; bases outside the gene matches: 7. The CDR3 loop reads CASSLMGTGAMNTEAFF. For the CDR3, the DNA is TGTGCCAGCAGTTTGATGGGGACAGGGGCCATGAACACTGAAGCTTTCTTT.

The gene calls are TRBV5-1 and TRBJ2-5; 8 nucleotides align to TRBD1. This CDR3 region has 14 residues. The V segment lost 0 bases and the J segment 2 bases; nucleotides outside the gene matches: 0. Germline assignment: CDR1 SGHRS and CDR2 YFSETQ. CDR3 bases: TGCGCCAGCAGCTTGGACAGGGGGCAAGAGACCCAGTACTTC. It is translated as CASSLDRGQETQYF. Based on the CDR3 plus reference TRBV5-1 and TRBJ2-5, the full variable domain is KAGVTQTPRYLIKTRGQQVTLSCSPISGHRSVSWYQQTPGQGLQFLFEYFSETQRNKGNFPGRFSGRQFSNSRSEMNVSTLELGDSALYLCASSLDRGQETQYFGPGTRLLVL.

The V and J genes are TRBV7-2 and TRBJ2-7; 8 nucleotides match TRBD1. This CDR3 is 14 amino acids long. Looked up from germline, CDR1 is SGHTA and CDR2 is FQGNSA. V shed 4 bases, J shed 2 bases, and the junction held 4 bases outside the gene matches. DNA of the CDR3: TGTGCCAGCAGCTCGACAGGGGCTACCTACGAGCAGTACTTC. Protein product: CASSSTGATYEQYF. The full variable domain, rest sourced from reference TRBV7-2 and TRBJ2-7, is GAGVSQSPSNKVTEKGKDVELRCDPISGHTALYWYRQSLGQGLEFLIYFQGNSAPDKSGLPSDRFSAERTGGSVSTLTIQRTQQEDSAVYLCASSSTGATYEQYFGPGTRLTVT.

V usage is TRBV14 and J usage is TRBJ2-3; 7 positions match TRBD2. V dropped 5 bases and J dropped 4; count of bases not matched to a gene: 6. The CDR3 is 14 amino acids. Germline CDR1 is SGHDN and CDR2 is FVKESK. This chain's CDR3 is CASSKRDFADTQYF. CDR3 DNA: TGTGCCAGCAGCAAGCGGGATTTCGCAGATACGCAGTATTTT.